The 17 T cell receptor beta chains reported below all come from one sample, sequenced in a study of identical twins. TCRdb fed the 5' RACE reads into MiXCR, producing one record per CDR3 protein. Here the sample spans approximately 590,000 distinct CDR3 sequences, around 9.6% being singletons. The same sample was also used in a study of yellow fever vaccine responses in identical twins.

Sequencing used PBMCs. These receptors came from a woman between 18 and 29 years old in good health.

This clonotype was detected ten times or more. The CDR3 protein is CASSPPGQETQYF. CDR3 sequence (DNA): TGTGCCAGCAGTCCGCCAGGGCAGGAGACCCAGTACTTC. This chain uses TRBV7-2 with TRBJ2-5, with D maybe TRBD1 (5 bases). The CDR3 covers 13 residues. V was pared by 6 bases and J by 5 bases, with 13 bases between. The germline V gene encodes CDR1 SGHTA and CDR2 FQGNSA.

The sample holds many counts of this clonotype. The gene calls are TRBV7-6 and TRBJ2-3, with D possibly matching TRBD1 (6 bases). Germline V CDR1 and CDR2: SGHVS, FNYEAQ. V dropped 4 bases and J dropped 2 bases, with 13 bases sitting between them. This CDR3 spans 15 amino acids. The CDR3 DNA reads as TGTGCCAGCAGCTCTCCGGGACAAAACACAGATACGCAGTATTTT. Amino acid sequence: CASSSPGQNTDTQYF.

This clonotype was observed a few times. The rearrangement links TRBV12-5 to TRBJ2-3, with D possibly being TRBD2 (8 bases). Trimming pared 0 bases from V and 1 base from J, leaving 23 bases between. Germline values: CDR1 LGHNT, CDR2 FRNRAP. The CDR3 covers 20 residues. CDR3 in amino acids: CASGLVKGAGGPVGTDTQYF. CDR3 sequence (DNA): TGTGCTAGTGGTTTGGTAAAGGGGGCGGGGGGTCCGGTGGGCACAGATACGCAGTATTTT.

This clonotype has ten or more counts. The chain employs TRBV5-1 and TRBJ2-7; 7 bases match TRBD2. The CDR3 runs 15 residues. Germline CDR1 SGHRS, CDR2 YFSETQ. Germline trimming cut 6 bases from V and 0 bases from J; bases unmatched to any gene: 9. For the CDR3, the DNA is TGCGCCAGCAAGAAAACGGGGGGAAGCTCCTACGAGCAGTACTTC. It specifies CASKKTGGSSYEQYF.

This clonotype was seen a handful of times. The rearrangement joins TRBV7-6 to TRBJ2-1; tentative D call: TRBD1 (5 bases). The CDR3 has 12 amino acids. The germline CDR1 and CDR2 sequences are SGHVS and FNYEAQ. Trimming pared 2 bases from V and 10 bases from J, leaving 9 bases between. The CDR3 reads CASSLRGREQFF. The CDR3 nucleotides read TGTGCCAGCAGCTTAAGGGGCCGGGAGCAGTTCTTC.

The chain links TRBV4-1 to TRBJ2-2; tentatively, D is TRBD1 (6 bases). Germline V CDR1 and CDR2: MGHRA, YSYEKL. CDR3 length: 16 amino acids. V lost 4 bases and J 7 bases, leaving 19 bases between the germline ends. DNA of the CDR3: TGCGCCAGCAGCCCTAACGTCTTGGGGGCATTCGGGGAGCTGTTTTTT. Protein: CASSPNVLGAFGELFF.

The table lists this clonotype with a few counts. The chain joins TRBV7-9 to TRBJ2-2; tentatively, D is TRBD1 or TRBD2 (6 bases each). The germline CDR1 and CDR2 sequences are SEHNR and FQNEAQ (reference sequence). Trimming shortened V by 10 bases and J by 4 bases, and 13 bases separated the two germline ends. This CDR3 comprises 13 residues. CDR3 nucleotide sequence: TGTGCCAACAGGGAGGCGGGCACCGGGGAGCTGTTTTTT. Translating gives CANREAGTGELFF.

The chain couples TRBV5-5 to TRBJ2-3; D may be TRBD2 (6 bases). This CDR3 contains 15 residues. Looked up from germline, CDR1 is SGHKS and CDR2 is YYEKEE (reference sequence). The germline V and J ends were trimmed by 4 bases and 5 bases, with 17 bases remaining between them. CDR3 DNA: TGTGCCAGCAGCCCCGACCCGGGAGTCCTAGATACGCAGTATTTT. It specifies CASSPDPGVLDTQYF.

The chain links TRBV4-1 to TRBJ2-1; the match to TRBD2 covers 15 bases. Germline V gene data show CDR1 as MGHRA and CDR2 as YSYEKL. CDR3 length: 21 amino acids. With V trimmed by 0 bases and J by 4 bases, 13 bases remained unmatched. CDR3 nucleotide sequence: TGCGCCAGCAGCCAAGAATCTCCCACCGGGACTAGCGGGGGGAATTACAATGAGCAGTTCTTC. It translates to CASSQESPTGTSGGNYNEQFF.

This clonotype has ten or more counts. The chain recombines TRBV7-9 with TRBJ2-5, with TRBD1 matching 9 bases. Germline V gives CDR1 SEHNR, CDR2 FQNEAQ (reference sequence). V lost 0 bases to trimming and J lost 2 bases; unmatched junction nucleotides: 1. This CDR3 contains 15 residues. CDR3 nucleotides: TGTGCCAGCAGCTTAGCTGACAGGGGGCAAGAGACCCAGTACTTC. Its protein product is CASSLADRGQETQYF. Based on the CDR3 plus reference TRBV7-9 and TRBJ2-5, the full variable domain is DTGVSQNPRHKITKRGQNVTFRCDPISEHNRLYWYRQTLGQGPEFLTYFQNEAQLEKSRLLSDRFSAERPKGSFSTLEIQRTEQGDSAMYLCASSLADRGQETQYFGPGTRLLVL.

This clonotype turned up a few times. The chain links TRBV5-1 to TRBJ2-3, with D hard to call. The CDR3 length is 14 residues. Trimming stripped 4 bases from V and 5 bases from J, with 14 bases between. The germline gives CDR1 SGHRS, CDR2 YFSETQ. The DNA of the CDR3 is TGCGCCAGCAGCAAGGAAACGTCCCAAGATACGCAGTATTTT. Amino acid sequence: CASSKETSQDTQYF.

This clonotype was seen ten or more times. The J gene is TRBJ2-2, the V gene TRBV9, with a possible D match to TRBD1 (6 bases). The CDR3 contains 19 residues. In germline, CDR1 is SGDLS, CDR2 YYNGEE. V dropped 1 base and J dropped 2 bases, with 21 bases sitting between them. CDR3 protein: CASSVKLQGSRLNTGELFF. Written as DNA, the CDR3 is TGTGCCAGCAGCGTAAAGCTTCAGGGGTCTAGACTCAACACCGGGGAGCTGTTTTTT.

This clonotype was counted at least ten times. CDR3 residues: CASSLGTDTYEQYF. The CDR3 DNA sequence: TGTGCCAGCAGTCTAGGGACGGACACCTACGAGCAGTACTTC. The chain uses TRBV27 and TRBJ2-7; D is perhaps TRBD1 or TRBD2 (5 bases each). The V gene's germline CDR1 is MNHEY and CDR2 SMNVEV (reference sequence). CDR3 length equals 14 residues. Trimming stripped 5 bases from V and 2 bases from J, with 13 bases between.

This clonotype came up many times. V usage is TRBV5-1 and J usage is TRBJ1-1; D is ambiguous. In germline, CDR1 is SGHRS, CDR2 YFSETQ. Trimming took off 5 bases at V and 1 base at J, with 18 bases between the two ends. The CDR3 has 16 amino acids. The DNA of the CDR3 is TGCGCCAGCAGTCGCGGAGACTCGACCGGGAACACTGAAGCTTTCTTT. Its translation is CASSRGDSTGNTEAFF.

The chain carries TRBV6-1 and TRBJ1-4; the D gene is possibly TRBD1 (6 bases). The CDR3 is made up of 14 amino acids. In germline, CDR1 is MNHNS, CDR2 SASEGT. V lost 5 bases and J lost 5, with 12 bases in between. In nucleotides, the CDR3 is TGTGCCAGCAGTAAGACAGGAGGGAATGAAAAACTGTTTTTT. Amino acid sequence: CASSKTGGNEKLFF.

V gene TRBV15 combines with J gene TRBJ2-2, with a tentative D call TRBD2 (5 bases). Germline CDR1 and CDR2: LNHNV and YYDKDF (reference sequence). The CDR3 extends over 18 amino acids. The V gene lost 1 base and the J gene lost 0 bases, with 15 bases spanning the gap. Here the CDR3 reads CATSRGPLTTTNTGELFF. CDR3 DNA sequence: TGTGCCACCAGCAGAGGGCCCCTGACTACGACGAACACCGGGGAGCTGTTTTTT.

This clonotype was detected many times. V gene TRBV4-1 combines with J gene TRBJ2-1, with 15 nucleotides matching TRBD2. From germline, CDR1 is MGHRA and CDR2 YSYEKL. V lost 1 base to trimming and J lost 3 bases; unmatched junction nucleotides: 13. The length of the CDR3 is 21 residues. The chain's CDR3 is CASSQGGIGLAGGADYNEQFF. The CDR3 DNA is TGCGCCAGCAGCCAAGGGGGTATCGGACTAGCGGGAGGGGCAGACTACAATGAGCAGTTCTTC.